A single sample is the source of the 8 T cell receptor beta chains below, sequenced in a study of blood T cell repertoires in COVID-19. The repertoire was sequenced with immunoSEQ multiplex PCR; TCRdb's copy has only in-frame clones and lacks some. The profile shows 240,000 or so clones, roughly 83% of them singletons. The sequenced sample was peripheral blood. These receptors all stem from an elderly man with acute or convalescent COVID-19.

CDR3 sequence (DNA): TGCGCCAGCAGGCCACTAGGATCGAACACTGAAGCTTTCTTT. The encoded protein is CASRPLGSNTEAFF. The chain links TRBV5-1 to TRBJ1-1; D remains ambiguous. The CDR3 extends over 14 amino acids. V was clipped by 5 bases and J by 1 base, with 12 bases between them. Germline V gene sequence: CDR1 SGHRS, CDR2 YFSETQ.

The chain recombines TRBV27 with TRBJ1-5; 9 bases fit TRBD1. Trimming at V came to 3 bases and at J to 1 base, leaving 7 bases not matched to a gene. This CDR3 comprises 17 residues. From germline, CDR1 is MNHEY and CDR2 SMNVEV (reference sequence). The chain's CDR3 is CASSFGTGLVSNQPQHF. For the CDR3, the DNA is TGTGCCAGCAGTTTTGGGACAGGGCTTGTGAGCAATCAGCCCCAGCATTTT.

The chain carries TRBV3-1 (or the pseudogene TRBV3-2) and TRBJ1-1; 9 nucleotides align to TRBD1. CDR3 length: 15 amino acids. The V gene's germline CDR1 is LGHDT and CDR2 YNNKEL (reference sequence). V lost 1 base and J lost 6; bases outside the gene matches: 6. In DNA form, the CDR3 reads TGTGCCAGCAGCCAAGGAGGGACAGGGAGGTCTGAAGCTTTCTTT. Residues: CASSQGGTGRSEAFF.

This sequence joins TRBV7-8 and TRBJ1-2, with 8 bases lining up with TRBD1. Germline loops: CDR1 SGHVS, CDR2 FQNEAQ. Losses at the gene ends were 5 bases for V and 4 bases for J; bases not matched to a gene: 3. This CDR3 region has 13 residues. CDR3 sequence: CASSIGTGYGYTF. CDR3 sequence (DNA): TGTGCCAGCAGCATCGGGACAGGCTATGGCTACACCTTC.

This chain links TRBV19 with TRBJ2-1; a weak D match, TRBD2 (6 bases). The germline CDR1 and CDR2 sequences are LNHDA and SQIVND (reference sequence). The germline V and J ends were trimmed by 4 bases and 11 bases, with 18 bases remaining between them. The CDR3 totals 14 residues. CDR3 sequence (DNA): TGTGCCAGTAGTACCCCGGGACTCCAATCAAAGCAGTTCTTC. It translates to CASSTPGLQSKQFF.

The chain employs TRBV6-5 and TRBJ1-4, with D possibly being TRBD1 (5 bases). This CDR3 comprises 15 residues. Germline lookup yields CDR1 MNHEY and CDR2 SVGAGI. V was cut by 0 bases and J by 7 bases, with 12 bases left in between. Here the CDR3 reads CASSYSGRVVEKLFF. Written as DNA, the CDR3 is TGTGCCAGCAGTTACTCCGGCAGGGTCGTTGAAAAACTGTTTTTT.

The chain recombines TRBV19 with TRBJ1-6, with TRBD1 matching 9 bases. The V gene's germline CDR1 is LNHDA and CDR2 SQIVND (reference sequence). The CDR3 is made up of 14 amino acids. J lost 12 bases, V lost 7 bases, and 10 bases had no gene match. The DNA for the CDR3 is TGTGCCAGTAACTCGGGACAGGGCGGGGTACCCCTCCACTTT. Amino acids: CASNSGQGGVPLHF.

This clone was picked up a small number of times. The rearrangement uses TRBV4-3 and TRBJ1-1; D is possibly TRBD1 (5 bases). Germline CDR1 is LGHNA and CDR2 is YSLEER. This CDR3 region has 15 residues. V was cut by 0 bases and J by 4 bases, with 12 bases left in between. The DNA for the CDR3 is TGCGCCAGCAGCCAAGAAGGACATCTCCTCACTGAAGCTTTCTTT. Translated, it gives CASSQEGHLLTEAFF.